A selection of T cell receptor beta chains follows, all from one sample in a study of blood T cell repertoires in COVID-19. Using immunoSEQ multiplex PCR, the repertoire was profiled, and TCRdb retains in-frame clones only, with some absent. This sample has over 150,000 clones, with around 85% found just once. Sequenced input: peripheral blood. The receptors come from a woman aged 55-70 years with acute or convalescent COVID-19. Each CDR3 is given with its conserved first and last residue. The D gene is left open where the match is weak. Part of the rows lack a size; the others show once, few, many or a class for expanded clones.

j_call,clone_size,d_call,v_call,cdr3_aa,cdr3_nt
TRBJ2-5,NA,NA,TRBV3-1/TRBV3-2,CASSQDGGTETQYF,TGTGCCAGCAGCCAAGATGGCGGGACAGAGACCCAGTACTTC
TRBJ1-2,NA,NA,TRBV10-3,CAISESRDGYTF,TGTGCCATCAGTGAGTCGAGGGATGGCTACACCTTC
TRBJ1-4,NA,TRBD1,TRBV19,CASRMDRDTTNEKLFF,TGTGCCAGTAGGATGGACAGGGACACAACTAATGAAAAACTGTTTTTT
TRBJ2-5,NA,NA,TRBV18,CASSPRRETQYF,TGTGCCAGCTCCCCCAGGCGAGAGACCCAGTACTTC
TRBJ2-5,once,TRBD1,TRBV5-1,CASSPGQGYETQYF,TGCGCCAGCAGCCCCGGACAGGGTTACGAGACCCAGTACTTC
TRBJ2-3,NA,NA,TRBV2,CASSGRGATDTQYF,TGTGCCAGCAGTGGACGGGGGGCAACGGATACGCAGTATTTT
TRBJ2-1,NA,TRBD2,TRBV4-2,CASSQDLAGGYEQFF,TGTGCCAGCAGCCAAGATCTAGCGGGGGGATATGAGCAGTTCTTC
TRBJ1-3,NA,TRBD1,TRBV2,CASKEQGPGNTIYF,TGTGCCAGCAAGGAACAGGGGCCAGGAAACACCATATATTTT
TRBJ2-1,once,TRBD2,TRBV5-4,CASSLMLAGHNEQFF,TGTGCCAGCAGCTTGATGCTAGCGGGGCACAATGAGCAGTTCTTC
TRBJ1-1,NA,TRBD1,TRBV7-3,CASSPGQARSEAFF,TGTGCCAGCAGCCCGGGACAGGCAAGAAGTGAAGCTTTCTTT
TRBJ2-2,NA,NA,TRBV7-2,CASSLRPAAGTGELFF,TGTGCCAGCAGCTTGAGACCGGCGGCCGGCACCGGGGAGCTGTTTTTT
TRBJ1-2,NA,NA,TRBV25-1,CASSDEPNYGYTF,TGTGCCAGCAGTGACGAGCCGAACTATGGCTACACCTTC
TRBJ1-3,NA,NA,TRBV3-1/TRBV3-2,CASSQDSGYGNTIYF,TGTGCCAGCAGCCAAGACTCAGGGTACGGAAACACCATATATTTT
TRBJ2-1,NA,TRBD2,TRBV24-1,CATASGGDSYNEQFF,TGTGCCACCGCTAGCGGGGGGGATTCCTACAATGAGCAGTTCTTC
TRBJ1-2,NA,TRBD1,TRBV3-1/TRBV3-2,CASATGDYGYTF,TGTGCCAGCGCTACAGGGGACTATGGCTACACCTTC
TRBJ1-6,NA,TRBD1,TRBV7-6,CASSTGTGYDNSPLHF,TGTGCCAGCAGCACTGGGACAGGGTACGATAATTCACCCCTCCACTTT
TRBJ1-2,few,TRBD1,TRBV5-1,CASSLGQGSGYTF,TGCGCCAGCAGCTTGGGACAGGGGTCTGGCTACACCTTC
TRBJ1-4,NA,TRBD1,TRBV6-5,CASSRDRVGNEKLFF,TGTGCCAGCAGCCGAGACAGGGTGGGGAATGAAAAACTGTTTTTT
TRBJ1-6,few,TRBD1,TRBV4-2,CASSLGTGGPSPLHF,TGTGCCAGCAGCCTTGGGACAGGGGGCCCTTCACCCCTCCACTTT
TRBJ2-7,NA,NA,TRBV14,CASSQDLIQVEQYF,TGTGCCAGCAGCCAAGATCTCATCCAGGTGGAGCAGTACTTC
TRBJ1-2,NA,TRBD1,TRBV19,CASTVWTGANYGYTF,TGTGCCAGTACCGTCTGGACAGGGGCTAACTATGGCTACACCTTC
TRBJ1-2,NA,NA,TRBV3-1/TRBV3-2,CASSQVWTRGSGYTF,TGTGCCAGCAGCCAAGTCTGGACTCGCGGAAGTGGCTACACCTTC
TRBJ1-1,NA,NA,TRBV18,CASSPSTTRSAEAFF,TGTGCCAGCTCACCATCAACAACCAGGTCGGCTGAAGCTTTCTTT
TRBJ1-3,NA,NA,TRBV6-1,CASSESRRSSGNTIYF,TGTGCCAGCAGTGAATCTCGGAGGAGCTCCGGAAACACCATATATTTT
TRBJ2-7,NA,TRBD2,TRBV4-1,CASSQQGLAGGSYEQYF,TGCGCCAGCAGCCAACAGGGACTAGCGGGGGGGAGTTACGAGCAGTACTTC
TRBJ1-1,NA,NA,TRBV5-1,CASSLGQGHTEAFF,TGCGCCAGCAGCTTGGGTCAGGGGCATACTGAAGCTTTCTTT
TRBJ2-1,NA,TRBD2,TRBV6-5,CASSSQRGGHEQFF,TGTGCCAGCAGTTCCCAGCGGGGGGGCCATGAGCAGTTCTTC
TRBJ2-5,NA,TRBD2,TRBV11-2,CASSPFPESQRGDTQYF,TGTGCCAGCAGCCCTTTCCCCGAGTCCCAGCGGGGGGACACCCAGTACTTC
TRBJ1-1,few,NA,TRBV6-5,CASSPQSTEAFF,TGTGCCAGCAGTCCCCAATCCACTGAAGCTTTCTTT
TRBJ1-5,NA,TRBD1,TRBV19,CASSSRDRGLTNQPQHF,TGTGCCAGTAGTTCCCGGGACAGGGGGCTGACCAATCAGCCCCAGCATTTT
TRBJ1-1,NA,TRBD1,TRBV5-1,CASSLAGGMTTTEAFF,TGCGCCAGCAGCTTGGCAGGGGGGATGACGACCACTGAAGCTTTCTTT
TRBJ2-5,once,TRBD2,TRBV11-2,CASSYLAGGQETQYF,TGTGCCAGCAGCTACCTAGCGGGGGGCCAAGAGACCCAGTACTTC
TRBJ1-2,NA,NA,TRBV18,CASSPGVGAGGYTF,TGTGCCAGCTCACCGGGGGTGGGGGCCGGTGGCTACACCTTC